A selection of T cell receptor beta chains follows, all from one sample in a study of metastatic and nonmetastatic thyroid tumors. With MiXCR, TCRdb reprocessed the PCR reads. The sample consists of tens of thousands of clones, roughly 17% of them appearing once. Material: tumor tissue. The receptors come from a female donor with papillary thyroid cancer or a benign thyroid nodule (not recorded which). Some clones in this sample may be carry-over from other donors' samples. Both conserved end residues are part of each CDR3. The D gene is left open where the match is weak. Not all rows give a size; the values are once, few, many and, for expanded clones, a class.

j_call,d_call,clone_size,v_call,cdr3_aa,cdr3_nt
TRBJ1-1,-,many,TRBV2,CASRVQENTEAFF,TGTGCCAGCAGGGTACAGGAGAACACTGAAGCTTTCTTT
TRBJ2-6,-,many,TRBV30,CACSSGANVLTF,TGTGCCTGCTCCTCTGGGGCCAACGTCCTGACTTTC
TRBJ1-1,TRBD1,many,TRBV19,CASSDRAAEAFF,TGTGCCAGTAGTGACAGGGCCGCTGAAGCTTTCTTT
TRBJ2-3,TRBD2,-,TRBV12-3/TRBV12-4,CASSRNGGGDYTDTQYF,TGTGCCAGCAGCCGGAACGGAGGCGGGGACTACACAGATACGCAGTATTTT
TRBJ1-5,-,many,TRBV24-1,CATSDGQNVYSNQPQHF,TGTGCCACCAGTGATGGACAGAACGTTTATAGCAATCAGCCCCAGCATTTT
TRBJ2-5,TRBD2,many,TRBV6-2/TRBV6-3,CASSSNPGLAGQETQYF,TGTGCCAGCAGTTCAAATCCGGGACTAGCGGGACAAGAGACCCAGTACTTC
TRBJ2-7,-,-,TRBV7-9,CASSRAGSQDEQYF,TGTGCCAGCAGCCGGGCGGGGAGCCAGGACGAGCAGTACTTC
TRBJ2-5,TRBD2,few,TRBV6-2/TRBV6-3,CASRLAGSLETQYF,TGTGCCAGCAGACTAGCGGGGTCCTTGGAGACCCAGTACTTC
TRBJ1-1,-,-,TRBV11-2,CASSFRGKDTEAFF,TGTGCCAGCAGCTTCAGGGGCAAGGACACTGAAGCTTTCTTT
TRBJ1-3,-,many,TRBV15,CATSRDITSGNTIYF,TGTGCCACCAGCAGAGACATTACCTCTGGAAACACCATATATTTT
TRBJ1-4,-,few,TRBV30,CAWSVQGPNEKLSF,TGTGCCTGGAGTGTTCAGGGTCCTAATGAAAAACTGTCTTTT
TRBJ2-3,TRBD2,many,TRBV24-1,CATSDSSGRAKGFDTQYF,TGTGCCACCAGTGATTCTAGCGGGAGGGCCAAGGGGTTCGATACGCAGTATTTT
TRBJ1-3,TRBD1,many,TRBV19,CASSKGQGTTGNTIYF,TGTGCCAGTAGTAAAGGACAGGGAACCACTGGAAACACCATATATTTT
TRBJ2-1,TRBD1,many,TRBV10-3,CAISGQGDNEQFF,TGTGCCATCAGTGGACAGGGGGACAATGAGCAGTTCTTC